One sample yielded the 25 T cell receptor beta chains listed below, sequenced in a study of T cells in Graves' hyperthyroidism and ophthalmopathy (dated by TCRdb to the late 2010s). Library preparation employed multiplex PCR. The reads were generated on an Illumina HiSeq 2000. TCR beta CDR3 regions were amplified from RNA transcripts. The first round of RT-PCR for the TCR CDR3 was performed with the HTBI primer set and the Qiagen OneStep RT-PCR kit. The public sequencing data were trimmed at Q25 with fastp and processed into clonotypes with MiXCR by TCRdb, which kept only in-frame beta chains. When rows share a CDR3 protein, they turn into one entry using the most common DNA and genes. The sample yields about 59,000 distinct CDR3 sequences; roughly 58% were counted once. About 3.6% of the sample goes to the ten largest clones. The sequencing sample was made of blood. These receptors originate from a woman aged 55-70 years with Graves' ophthalmopathy.

To note about this clonotype: An end of the junction differs from the germline gene, which may be a read error. The chain uses TRBV2 and TRBJ1-5; 7 bases match TRBD1. The CDR3 has 18 residues. Germline-derived CDR1 and CDR2 are SNHLY and FYNNEI. CDR3 amino acids: CASREGARRTYSNQPQHF. The CDR3 DNA reads as TGCGCCAGCAGAGAGGGGGCAAGACGTACCTATAGCAATCAGCCCCAGCATTTT.

This clonotype was counted ten times or more. The chain carries TRBV29-1 and TRBJ2-7, with 8 bases that match TRBD1. The junction had 5 bases not matched to a gene; V was cut back by 5 bases and J by 2 bases. The CDR3 consists of 13 residues. Germline V CDR1 and CDR2: SQVTM, ANQGSEA. DNA for the CDR3: TGCAGCGTTCATGGACAGGGCCCCTACGAGCAGTACTTC. It yields the protein CSVHGQGPYEQYF.

This chain links TRBV5-6 with TRBJ2-7; the D gene is possibly TRBD2 (6 bases). With 3 bases removed from V and 1 base from J, the gap between germline ends came to 8 bases. CDR3 length: 13 residues. Per the germline V gene, CDR1 is SGHDT and CDR2 is YYEEEE. The CDR3 sequence: CASSSGLSYEQYF. The DNA of the CDR3 is TGTGCCAGCAGCTCGGGACTTTCCTACGAGCAGTACTTC.

This clonotype was seen repeatedly, ten times or more. The chain has TRBV19 and TRBJ2-7; 8 bases match TRBD2. Germline V lookup: CDR1 LNHDA, CDR2 SQIVND (reference sequence). Trimming cost V 5 bases and J 0 bases; bases outside gene matches: 6. This CDR3 comprises 15 residues. The CDR3 is CASSAGTRSSYEQYF. In DNA form, the CDR3 reads TGTGCCAGTAGTGCCGGGACTAGGAGCTCCTACGAGCAGTACTTC.

The count of this clonotype is one. V is TRBV9 and J is TRBJ2-2; TRBD2 agrees at 12 bases. Per germline, CDR1 SGDLS and CDR2 YYNGEE. This CDR3 comprises 18 residues. After removal of 4 bases from V and 0 bases from J, the junction contained 7 bases not matched to a gene. DNA of the CDR3: TGTGCCAGCAGCCTGACTAGCGGGGGCCCCCCGAACACCGGGGAGCTGTTTTTT. It yields the protein CASSLTSGGPPNTGELFF.

CDR3 DNA: TGTGCCAGCAGCTTATCGGTCGGGGCGGGAGATCGGGACGAGCAGTACTTC. It specifies CASSLSVGAGDRDEQYF. This chain links TRBV7-9 with TRBJ2-7; TRBD2 matches at 7 bases. The CDR3 is 17 residues long. From germline, CDR1 is SEHNR and CDR2 FQNEAQ (reference sequence). The J segment lost 5 bases and the V segment lost 2 bases, leaving 15 bases of the junction unmatched.

A few counts support this clonotype. Given a much more abundant clone one base away, this may be a read error. The V call is TRBV5-4, the J call TRBJ2-3; no definite D call. Germline loops: CDR1 SGHNT, CDR2 YYREEE (reference sequence). The CDR3 runs to 14 residues. The CDR3 nucleotides are TGTGCCAGCAGCTCGGAGCCATGGGAAGATGCGCAGTATTTT. Protein: CASSSEPWEDAQYF. Full variable domain (missing parts from reference TRBV5-4 and TRBJ2-3): ETGVTQSPTHLIKTRGQQVTLRCSSQSGHNTVSWYQQALGQGPQFIFQYYREEENGRGNFPPRFSGLQFPNYSSELNVNALELDDSALYLCASSSEPWEDAQYFGPGTRLTVL.

The chain carries TRBV19 and TRBJ2-2; no firm D call. The germline V gene has CDR1 LNHDA and CDR2 SQIVND (reference sequence). The CDR3 consists of 15 residues. The V gene lost 4 bases and the J gene lost 2 bases, with 11 bases spanning the gap. For the CDR3, the DNA is TGTGCCAGTAGTAGTCGGGCCATTAACACCGGGGAGCTGTTTTTT. It translates to CASSSRAINTGELFF.

In this sample, this clonotype turned up a few times. This chain links TRBV19 with TRBJ2-3, with 8 positions matching TRBD2. The CDR3 covers 15 residues. The ends lost 5 bases at V and 6 bases at J; junction bases unmatched: 10. The germline V gene has CDR1 LNHDA and CDR2 SQIVND (reference sequence). Here the CDR3 reads CASSPAGAPGDTQYF. The CDR3 nucleotides read TGTGCCAGTAGTCCAGCGGGAGCTCCTGGGGATACGCAGTATTTT.

The V and J genes are TRBV7-9 and TRBJ1-1, with TRBD1 as a possible D gene (5 bases). Germline assignment: CDR1 SEHNR and CDR2 FQNEAQ (reference sequence). CDR3 length: 15 amino acids. V was trimmed by 1 base and J by 3 bases, leaving 12 bases between them. The CDR3 coding sequence is TGTGCCAGCAGCTTAGTGGTGGGGCTGGACACTGAAGCTTTCTTT. Amino acids: CASSLVVGLDTEAFF.

The chain is built from TRBV2 and TRBJ1-3; D is unclear. The CDR3 is made up of 17 amino acids. V lost 7 bases to trimming and J lost 0 bases, with 19 bases between them. CDR1 SNHLY and CDR2 FYNNEI come from the germline V gene. The CDR3 loop reads CASTARRGMGSGNTIYF. CDR3 nucleotides: TGTGCCAGCACCGCTCGCCGGGGAATGGGCTCTGGAAACACCATATATTTT. Full variable domain (missing parts from reference TRBV2 and TRBJ1-3): EPEVTQTPSHQVTQMGQEVILRCVPISNHLYFYWYRQILGQKVEFLVSFYNNEISEKSEIFDDQFSVERPDGSNFTLKIRSTKLEDSAMYFCASTARRGMGSGNTIYFGEGSWLTVV.

This clonotype was seen ten or more times. The chain couples TRBV13 to TRBJ2-3; D is ambiguous. The CDR3 contains 14 residues. V was shortened by 4 bases and J by 3 bases, with 11 bases between the two germline ends. The germline V gene encodes CDR1 PRHDT and CDR2 FYEKMQ (reference sequence). The CDR3 sequence: CASSSAVGTDTQYF. The CDR3 DNA reads TGTGCCAGCAGCTCCGCGGTGGGGACAGATACGCAGTATTTT.

This clonotype was seen ten or more times. The chain combines TRBV7-9 with TRBJ2-7; 7 bases are shared with TRBD2. V lost 4 bases, J lost 1 base, and 7 bases stayed unmatched. Germline CDR1 reads SEHNR; CDR2 reads FQNEAQ (reference sequence). The CDR3 is 15 amino acids. The chain's CDR3 is CASSSGRGKSYEQYF. CDR3 in DNA: TGTGCCAGCAGCTCGGGGAGGGGAAAATCCTACGAGCAGTACTTC.

The chain is built from TRBV7-2 and TRBJ1-5; D gene uncertain. The V gene's germline CDR1 is SGHTA and CDR2 FQGNSA. V was shortened by 5 bases and J by 4 bases, with 15 bases between the two germline ends. This CDR3 is 15 amino acids long. The CDR3 region is CASSPRVGSNQPQHF. The CDR3 DNA follows: TGTGCCAGCAGCCCCCGGGTGGGGAGTAATCAGCCCCAGCATTTT.

This clonotype was seen at least ten times. The chain is built from TRBV2 and TRBJ2-7, with 8 nucleotides matching TRBD1. V lost 6 bases to trimming and J lost 6 bases; unmatched junction nucleotides: 13. This CDR3 contains 15 residues. Germline CDR1 and CDR2: SNHLY and FYNNEI. CDR3 amino acids: CASSDRGRLVGEQYF. The CDR3 bases are TGTGCCAGCAGCGACAGGGGAAGACTTGTCGGCGAGCAGTACTTC.

V is TRBV20-1 and J is TRBJ1-6, with D possibly matching TRBD1 (6 bases). CDR3 length equals 14 residues. Germline V gene data show CDR1 as DFQATT and CDR2 as SNEGSKA (reference sequence). The CDR3 sequence: CSAGQLSFISPLHF. The CDR3 DNA is TGCAGCGCAGGACAGCTCTCCTTTATTTCACCCCTCCACTTT.

This clonotype has ten or more counts. The rearrangement joins TRBV2 to TRBJ2-3; D is unresolved. Germline CDR1 reads SNHLY; CDR2 reads FYNNEI. Trimming pared 3 bases from V and 4 bases from J, leaving 14 bases between. There are 15 residues in the CDR3. In nucleotides, the CDR3 is TGTGCCAGCAGTGAGGGTCGGCTAGAGTCAGATACGCAGTATTTT. Its protein is CASSEGRLESDTQYF.

This clonotype was counted at least ten times. This rearrangement joins TRBV11-2 to TRBJ2-5, with D unclear. The ends were cut back, 5 bases at V and 5 bases at J, with 6 bases in the middle. CDR1 is SGHAT, CDR2 FQNNGV, per germline. The CDR3 covers 11 residues. CDR3 sequence (DNA): TGTGCCAGCAGCCCAAGGGAGACCCAGTACTTC. It yields the protein CASSPRETQYF.

The rearrangement joins TRBV29-1 to TRBJ2-1, with 14 positions matching TRBD2. The CDR3 has 16 residues. CDR1 is SQVTM, CDR2 ANQGSEA, per germline. Trimming at V came to 6 bases and at J to 4 bases, leaving 8 bases not matched to a gene. The CDR3 loop reads CSVTGLAGVGYNEQFF. The CDR3 nucleotides read TGCAGCGTGACGGGACTAGCGGGAGTGGGGTACAATGAGCAGTTCTTC.

The gene calls are TRBV2 and TRBJ1-3; tentatively, D is TRBD1 (5 bases). V dropped 3 bases and J dropped 0 bases, with 12 bases sitting between them. Germline V lookup: CDR1 SNHLY, CDR2 FYNNEI. This CDR3 comprises 16 residues. CDR3 in amino acids: CASSDEGLVSGNTIYF. The CDR3 DNA reads as TGTGCCAGCAGTGACGAGGGGCTGGTCTCTGGAAACACCATATATTTT.

The chain joins TRBV29-1 to TRBJ2-1; the D is unclear. The CDR3 runs 14 residues. The V gene's germline CDR1 is SQVTM and CDR2 ANQGSEA. Trimming stripped 8 bases from V and 0 bases from J, with 14 bases between. This CDR3 is CSPFPLCSYNEQFF. For the CDR3, the DNA is TGCAGCCCCTTCCCACTGTGCTCCTACAATGAGCAGTTCTTC.

This clonotype was picked up many times. This chain uses TRBV5-1 with TRBJ2-3; 12 bases match TRBD1. The CDR3 length is 15 residues. The V segment lost 4 bases and the J segment 8 bases; nucleotides outside the gene matches: 8. Per germline, CDR1 SGHRS and CDR2 YFSETQ. CDR3 DNA: TGCGCCAGCAGCACAGGGACAGGGGGCGTCGTTACGCAGTATTTT. It yields the protein CASSTGTGGVVTQYF.

This clonotype came up many times. V and J are TRBV6-5 and TRBJ1-4, with a tentative D call TRBD1 (6 bases). V lost 8 bases, J lost 1 base, and 14 bases lay in between. This CDR3 is built from 15 residues. Germline CDR1 is MNHEY and CDR2 is SVGAGI. CDR3 protein: CASGPGGRTNEKLFF. For the CDR3, the DNA is TGTGCCAGCGGCCCCGGGGGCCGAACTAATGAAAAACTGTTTTTT.

This clonotype rates as medium-sized. The chain uses TRBV10-3 and TRBJ1-3, with 9 bases lining up with TRBD1. Trimming took 3 bases from V and 4 from J; bases not matched to a gene: 4. Germline V gene sequence: CDR1 ENHRY, CDR2 SYGVKD. The CDR3 spans 15 residues. The CDR3 region has the DNA TGTGCCATCAGTGACCGCGGACAGGGGGGAAACACCATATATTTT. Translated: CAISDRGQGGNTIYF.

This clonotype was observed many times. This chain joins TRBV7-9 and TRBJ2-3; D not resolved. The germline V and J ends were trimmed by 1 base and 0 bases, with 11 bases remaining between them. CDR1 and CDR2 (germline): SEHNR, FQNEAQ (reference sequence). CDR3 length: 16 amino acids. The CDR3 is CASSLDLVSSTDTQYF. CDR3 DNA sequence: TGTGCCAGCAGCTTAGACCTAGTTTCAAGCACAGATACGCAGTATTTT.